This TCR beta chain was sequenced during a study of T cell changes during pregnancy in multiple sclerosis. The CDR3 spans 16 residues. V gave up 1 base and J gave up 2 bases, with 14 bases separating them. Germline values: CDR1 SGHRS, CDR2 YFSETQ. Method: immunoSEQ multiplex PCR; TCRdb's copy keeps in-frame clones and lacks some. The table lists roughly 48,000 clones, just over 85% of them singletons. The starting material was CD4+ T cells from peripheral blood mononuclear cells, obtained in the second trimester of pregnancy. V usage is TRBV5-1 and J usage is TRBJ2-3; D gene unclear. The TCR was taken from a female donor with multiple sclerosis, enrolled in a pregnancy study. CDR3 in DNA: TGCGCCAGCAGCTTGAGCCGGGTCCCCTTCACAGATACGCAGTATTTT. Translation gives CASSLSRVPFTDTQYF.